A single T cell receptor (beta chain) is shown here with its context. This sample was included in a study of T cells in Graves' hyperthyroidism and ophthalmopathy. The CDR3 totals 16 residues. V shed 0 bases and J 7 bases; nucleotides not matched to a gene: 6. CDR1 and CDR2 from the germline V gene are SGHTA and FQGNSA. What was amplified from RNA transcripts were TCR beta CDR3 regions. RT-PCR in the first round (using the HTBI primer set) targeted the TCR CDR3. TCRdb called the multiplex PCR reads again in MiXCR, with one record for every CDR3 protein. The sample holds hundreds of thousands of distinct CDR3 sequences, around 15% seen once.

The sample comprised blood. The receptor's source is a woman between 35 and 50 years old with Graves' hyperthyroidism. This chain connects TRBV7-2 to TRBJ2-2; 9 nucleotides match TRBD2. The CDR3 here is CASSLAAGGPGGELFF. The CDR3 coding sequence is TGTGCCAGCAGCTTAGCCGCGGGAGGGCCCGGCGGGGAGCTGTTTTTT.